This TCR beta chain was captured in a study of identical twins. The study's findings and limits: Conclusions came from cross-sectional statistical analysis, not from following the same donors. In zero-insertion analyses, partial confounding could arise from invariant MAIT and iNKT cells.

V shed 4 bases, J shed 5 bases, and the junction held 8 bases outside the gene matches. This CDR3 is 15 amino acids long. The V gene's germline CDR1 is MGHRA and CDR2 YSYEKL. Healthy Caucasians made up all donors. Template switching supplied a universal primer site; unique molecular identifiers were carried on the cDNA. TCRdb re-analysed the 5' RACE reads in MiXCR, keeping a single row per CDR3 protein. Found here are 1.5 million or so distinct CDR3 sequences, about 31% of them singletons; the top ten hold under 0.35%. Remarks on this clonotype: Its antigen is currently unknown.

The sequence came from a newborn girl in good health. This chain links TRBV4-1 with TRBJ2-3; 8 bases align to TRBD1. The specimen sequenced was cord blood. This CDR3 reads CASSPERTGRDTQYF. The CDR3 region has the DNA TGCGCCAGCAGCCCAGAAAGGACAGGGAGAGATACGCAGTATTTT.